This T cell receptor beta chain was identified during a study of spatial heterogeneity in lung cancer. Looked up from germline, CDR1 is MGHRA and CDR2 is YSYEKL. This CDR3 is 14 amino acids long. V was shortened by 2 bases and J by 9 bases, with 14 bases between the two germline ends. TCR cDNA molecules each carried a unique molecular identifier. TCRdb ran MiXCR on the 5' RACE reads and lists one entry per CDR3 protein. The top ten clones hold about 7% of a sample with some 80,000 distinct CDR3 sequences, approximately 8.1% of them seen once. Overall study results and limits: At tumor resection, ubiquitous expanded TCRs were detected in blood more often than later.

Time point indicated: sample taken at primary tumor resection. About this clonotype itself: Its antigen is unidentified.

The sequence was obtained from a male donor with early-stage non-small cell lung cancer. The J gene is TRBJ2-1, the V gene TRBV4-1; D is possibly TRBD2 (6 bases). The sequences come from PBMCs, collected at surgery. For the CDR3, the DNA is TGCGCCAGCAGCCAACCGACTAGGGCGGCTGAGCAGTTCTTC. This encodes CASSQPTRAAEQFF.